The source of this T cell receptor (beta chain) is a study of blood T cells in healthy people across ages (dated by TCRdb to between 2014 and 2016). About the full investigation: In model experiments, roughly one uniquely barcoded TCR beta cDNA molecule per two T cells was captured by template switching. To avoid experimental bias, donors of different ages were spread randomly across the sequencing lanes. To track age-related changes in TCR beta repertoire diversity, the study relied on deep sequencing normalized with unique cDNA molecular identifiers. Four age groups were formed from the donors: young (average about 16 years), middle-aged (around 39), aged (62) and long-lived (about 75). Using the same blood draw, the study looked at two additional independent replicas of 1 million unique cDNA reads for two donors, one aged 18 to 30 and the other aged 80 or older.

From its cysteine to its phenylalanine, the CDR3 spans 15 amino acids. Kept here is only the CDR3 DNA, which spans 45 bases and is read in frame from base 1. V lost 3 bases and J lost 3 bases; the stretch between them is 15 bases long. Reading the germline V gene gives CDR1 SGHRS and CDR2 YFSETQ. This clonotype is a singleton in its sample. Its antigen remains undetermined. It has no much larger one-base neighbor in the sample; base qualities were not kept. A single read makes a weak case. The donors were a few dozen Caucasian individuals from Russia, aged 6 to 90 years, who were systemically healthy. Each donor gave ten milliliters of peripheral blood, collected into EDTA-treated Vacutainer tubes. Ficoll-Paque density-gradient centrifugation was used to isolate PBMCs, with at least 6.5 million per sample. Total RNA, at least 6 micrograms per sample, was extracted from PBMCs with Trizol reagent. For every donor, flow cytometry on a PBMC aliquot measured the percentage of naive CD45RAhigh/CD27high T cells.

The library was obtained by 5' RACE. Instrument on record: Illumina HiSeq 2500. A second PCR of roughly 6 to 11 cycles was run with a J-beta primer mix and a sample-barcoded 5' primer. A unique molecular identifier was introduced onto each TCR beta cDNA molecule by a template-switch 5' adaptor carrying 12 random nucleotides. Each sample yielded at least 3 million CDR3-containing paired-end reads. First-strand cDNA synthesis was performed from all RNA using the Mint cDNA synthesis kit, with priming by a TRBC-specific oligonucleotide. Following uracil-DNA glycosylase treatment, a first 18-cycle PCR with universal primers M1SS and BC2_uni_R was performed on all cDNA. Under the source paper's analysis protocol: For normalization, 1 million high-quality reads, each with a distinct molecular identifier, were randomly selected from each sample. Reads sharing molecular identifiers were discarded rather than binned into consensus sequences. CDR3 identification, clonotype clustering and error correction used MiTCR with a Q25 quality threshold and the strictest error-elimination algorithm. A nonparametric unseen species model with Euler transformation was used to estimate a lower bound on total TCR beta diversity. TCRdb cleaned the public reads at Q25 with fastp, built clones with MiXCR and kept in-frame beta chains. Each CDR3 protein appears once, grouped with its most common genes and DNA. The V and J calls and clone size are TCRdb's, not the authors'. Recorded for this sample are some 1.5 million distinct CDR3 sequences; about 30% of them occurred a single time. The ten most abundant clones make up 7.7% of the sample.

Study-wide conclusions, independent of this receptor: Because donor CMV infection status was unknown, age-related changes in expanded clonotypes were potentially confounded. Conclusive comparison of naive and antigen-experienced compartments was prevented by the profiling of bulk unsorted PBMCs. Estimates of total diversity from one million sequenced T cells were regarded as lower bounds and underestimates. The percentage of naive T cells measured by flow cytometry correlated strongly with observed TCR beta diversity. Observed TCR beta diversity per million T cells fell roughly linearly with age, and a significant reduction was already apparent by age around 40. The long-lived group showed more naive CD4+ T cells, fewer expanded clones and increased TCR diversity than the aged group, suggesting age selection.

This sequence originates from a woman aged 30 to 39 in good health. Sequenced input: blood. The receptor chain draws on TRBV5-1 and TRBJ1-2; TRBD1 is a possible D gene, resting on 6 matching bases. The base sequence is TGCGCCAGCAGCTCCTCCGCAACAGGGTACTATGGCTACACCTTC. This codes for CASSSSATGYYGYTF. The entire variable domain, with the stretches around the CDR3 drawn from the reference TRBV5-1 and TRBJ1-2 proteins, is KAGVTQTPRYLIKTRGQQVTLSCSPISGHRSVSWYQQTPGQGLQFLFEYFSETQRNKGNFPGRFSGRQFSNSRSEMNVSTLELGDSALYLCASSSSATGYYGYTFGSGTRLTVV.